A selection of T cell receptor beta chains follows, all from one sample in a study of cytomegalovirus exposure and HLA in healthy donors. TCRdb's table, derived via immunoSEQ multiplex PCR, lists solely in-frame clones and lacks some. The table shows 250,000 to 350,000 clones, with around 90% occurring only once. The sample comprised PBMCs. The receptor source for this set is a man aged 25 to 40 in good health and CMV-seronegative. Each CDR3 is given with its conserved first and last residue. The D gene is left open where the match is weak. Clone size is not always given. Where it is, it says once, few, many or a class for expanded clones.

clone_size j_call cdr3_length d_call v_call cdr3_nt cdr3_aa
. TRBJ2-7 14 TRBD1 TRBV6-6 TGTGCCAGCAGGACGGACAGGGGGCCCTACGAGCAGTACTTC CASRTDRGPYEQYF
. TRBJ2-7 15 . TRBV5-4 TGTGCCAGCAGCTTGGGTGGGGGCCCTTCCTACGAGCAGTACTTC CASSLGGGPSYEQYF
. TRBJ2-3 15 TRBD2 TRBV7-9 TGTGCCAGCACCTCAGGCGGGGGGCGCAGAGATACGCAGTATTTT CASTSGGGRRDTQYF
. TRBJ1-1 15 TRBD1 TRBV7-9 TGTGCCAGCAGCTTAAGGGGACAGATTAACACTGAAGCTTTCTTT CASSLRGQINTEAFF
. TRBJ1-4 15 . TRBV18 TGTGCCAGCTCACCAACAGGGATTGCTAATGAAAAACTGTTTTTT CASSPTGIANEKLFF
. TRBJ1-2 15 TRBD1 TRBV4-3 TGCGCCAGCAGCCAAGCAGAGGGGGCGGACTATGGCTACACCTTC CASSQAEGADYGYTF
once TRBJ2-1 14 . TRBV29-1 TGCAGCGTTGAAGTTAGGGGGATATTGAATGAGCAGTTCTTC CSVEVRGILNEQFF
. TRBJ1-1 14 . TRBV5-1 TGCGCCAGCAGCTTGGGGACAAGGAACACTGAAGCTTTCTTT CASSLGTRNTEAFF
. TRBJ1-5 16 TRBD1 TRBV5-6 TGTGCCAGCAGCTTGGGCACAGGGGCCTCTGGGCAGCCCCAGCATTTT CASSLGTGASGQPQHF
. TRBJ1-3 16 . TRBV6-5 TGTGCCAGCAGTTACATTGGCGGGAGCTCTGGAAACACCATATATTTT CASSYIGGSSGNTIYF
. TRBJ1-2 16 TRBD1 TRBV9 TGTGCCAGCAGCGTTGGACAGGGGATAATTAACTATGGCTACACCTTC CASSVGQGIINYGYTF
. TRBJ2-1 15 . TRBV11-2 TGTGCCAGCAGCGTAAGGGGTCCAGGGGACAATGAGCAGTTCTTC CASSVRGPGDNEQFF
. TRBJ2-7 14 . TRBV11-2 TGTGCCAGCAGCTTCCCGGGACTCGACTACGAGCAGTACTTC CASSFPGLDYEQYF
. TRBJ2-1 14 TRBD1 TRBV30 TGTGCCTGGAGTGGGGACAGGGGCGGTGGTGAGCAGTTCTTC CAWSGDRGGGEQFF
. TRBJ2-5 15 TRBD2 TRBV13 TGTGCCAGCAGCGCGGGGGGGCCGGTTCGTGAGACCCAGTACTTC CASSAGGPVRETQYF
. TRBJ2-1 16 TRBD2 TRBV7-9 TGTGCCAGCAGCCCCCGGACTAGCGGGGGGTACAATGAGCAGTTCTTC CASSPRTSGGYNEQFF
. TRBJ1-5 10 . TRBV5-8 TGTGCCAGCAGCGACAAGCCCCAGCATTTT CASSDKPQHF
. TRBJ1-6 17 . TRBV6-1 TGTGCCAGCAGTGAAACTATCCCCAGGGTGGCGGATTCACCCCTCCACTTT CASSETIPRVADSPLHF
. TRBJ1-2 13 . TRBV4-1 TGCGCCAGCAGCCAAGACCCCTTCGGGGGCTACACCTTC CASSQDPFGGYTF
. TRBJ2-2 19 TRBD1 TRBV27 TGTGCCAGCAGTTTACGAGGCACCGGGACAGGGTCGAACACCGGGGAGCTGTTTTTT CASSLRGTGTGSNTGELFF
. TRBJ2-7 15 . TRBV19 TGTGCCAGTAGTATAGCCCAGGGCCAGGGTTTCGAGCAGTACTTC CASSIAQGQGFEQYF
. TRBJ2-7 13 . TRBV5-1 TGCGCCAGCAGCTTGAGGAGCTCCTACGAGCAGTACTTC CASSLRSSYEQYF
few TRBJ2-7 15 . TRBV7-9 TGTGCCAGCAGCCCTAGTGCGGTTGAGTTCTACGAGCAGTACTTC CASSPSAVEFYEQYF
. TRBJ2-5 14 . TRBV6-5 TGTGCCAGCAGTTACGGAGGGGCGGAAGAGACCCAGTACTTC CASSYGGAEETQYF
. TRBJ1-1 15 . TRBV5-1 TGCGCCAGCAGCCCCGTTGGCAGGTGGAACACTGAAGCTTTCTTT CASSPVGRWNTEAFF
. TRBJ2-5 13 . TRBV2 TGTGCCAGCAAGGGGATACTCCAAGAGACCCAGTACTTC CASKGILQETQYF
. TRBJ1-5 17 . TRBV6-1 TGTGCCAGCAGTGAAGGGTTTGGGGCGTATAGCAATCAGCCCCAGCATTTT CASSEGFGAYSNQPQHF
. TRBJ2-7 14 TRBD1 TRBV5-1 TGCGCCAGCAGCATCGGACAGGGGGCATACGAGCAGTACTTC CASSIGQGAYEQYF
. TRBJ1-5 14 . TRBV6-6 TGTGCCAGCAGCTTTGGGGGGGCAAATCAGCCCCAGCATTTT CASSFGGANQPQHF
few TRBJ1-2 16 TRBD1 TRBV4-1 TGCGCCAGCAGCCAACCCACCTCCGGGACAGAATTTGGCTACACCTTC CASSQPTSGTEFGYTF
. TRBJ1-3 14 . TRBV6-1 TGTGCCACCGACGTCGGAGGGACCGGAAACACCATATATTTT CATDVGGTGNTIYF
. TRBJ1-1 15 TRBD1 TRBV7-6 TGTGCCAGCAGCGCAGCAGGGGGCGGCGGCACTGAAGCTTTCTTT CASSAAGGGGTEAFF
. TRBJ2-7 16 TRBD1 TRBV27 TGTGCCAGCAGTTTATCCCAGGGGGCCCCTTTCTACGAGCAGTACTTC CASSLSQGAPFYEQYF
. TRBJ2-3 16 . TRBV5-1 TGCGCCAGCAGCTCCCTGGGGGGAGGTGGCACAGATACGCAGTATTTT CASSSLGGGGTDTQYF
. TRBJ2-1 16 . TRBV7-2 TGTGCCAGCAGCCCCGGGGGACAGCGCCTCTGGAATGAGCAGTTCTTC CASSPGGQRLWNEQFF
. TRBJ2-3 18 TRBD2 TRBV5-1 TGCGCCAGCAGCGTCGGACTAGCGGGGGGGCGGGTCACAGATACGCAGTATTTT CASSVGLAGGRVTDTQYF
. TRBJ2-7 13 TRBD2 TRBV29-1 TGCAGCGTTTTTAGCGGGGGGGCGCGCGAGCAGTACTTC CSVFSGGAREQYF
. TRBJ2-3 15 TRBD1 TRBV18 TGTGCCAGCTCACTAGGGCAGGGGGCCCCAGATACGCAGTATTTT CASSLGQGAPDTQYF
. TRBJ2-5 14 TRBD1 TRBV5-1 TGCGCCAGCAGCTTGGATGTAGGGGGCGAGACCCAGTACTTC CASSLDVGGETQYF
. TRBJ1-1 16 . TRBV6-5 TGTGCCAGCAGTTACTCTGTGGAACAGCTGAACACTGAAGCTTTCTTT CASSYSVEQLNTEAFF
. TRBJ1-5 14 . TRBV27 TGTGCCAGCAGTTCGTCTCTTCGCAATCAGCCCCAGCATTTT CASSSSLRNQPQHF
. TRBJ2-5 15 TRBD2 TRBV2 TGTGCCAGCAGCGCGGGACTAGCGATCTTAGAGACCCAGTACTTC CASSAGLAILETQYF
. TRBJ1-2 12 TRBD1 TRBV5-3 TGTGCCAGGGAACCGGGACAGGCTTCTAGAACCTTC CAREPGQASRTF
once TRBJ2-1 14 TRBD1 TRBV11-2 TGTGCCAGCAGCTTATACAGGGGCGACAATGAGCAGTTCTTC CASSLYRGDNEQFF
. TRBJ1-2 16 TRBD1 TRBV4-3 TGCGCCAGCAGCCAAGATATAGACAGGGGGAGGGATGGCTACACCTTC CASSQDIDRGRDGYTF
. TRBJ2-1 14 TRBD2 TRBV19 TGTGCCAGCAGACTAGCGGGGGGGTATAGTGAGCAGTTCTTC CASRLAGGYSEQFF
. TRBJ2-3 16 . TRBV28 TGTGCCAGCAGTTCTCGACAGGACTCGTTCACAGATACGCAGTATTTT CASSSRQDSFTDTQYF
. TRBJ2-7 13 TRBD1 TRBV19 TGTGCCAGTAGTATCGGACAGGGGGGCGAGCAGTACTTC CASSIGQGGEQYF
few TRBJ1-2 15 TRBD1 TRBV9 TGTGCCAGCAGCGCGGAACAGGGGCCGGGCCGCGGCTACACCTTC CASSAEQGPGRGYTF
. TRBJ2-7 14 . TRBV5-4 TGTGCCAGCAGCTTGTTCGCGACAGCTTACGAGCAGTACTTC CASSLFATAYEQYF
. TRBJ2-5 15 . TRBV11-2 TGTGCCAGCAGCTTATTACTAGCAGGTCAAGAGACCCAGTACTTC CASSLLLAGQETQYF
. TRBJ2-3 14 TRBD2 TRBV5-1 TGCGCCAGCAGCCCTGGACTAGCGGGGAATACGCAGTATTTT CASSPGLAGNTQYF
. TRBJ2-1 15 . TRBV19 TGTGCCAGTAGTATAGGGCCAGGGAATGGCGATGAGCAGTTCTTC CASSIGPGNGDEQFF
. TRBJ2-2 12 . TRBV7-2 TGTGCCAGCAGCTTCTCCACCGGGGAGCTGTTTTTT CASSFSTGELFF
. TRBJ1-3 13 . TRBV5-4 TGTGCCAGCAGCTTGGCCGGGGGGAACACCATATATTTT CASSLAGGNTIYF
. TRBJ2-5 16 TRBD2 TRBV7-9 TGTGCCAGCAGCGCCGGACCGGGACGGGGGGGAGAGACCCAGTACTTC CASSAGPGRGGETQYF